These 10 T cell receptor beta chains were all obtained from the same sample, sequenced in a study of blood T cell repertoires in COVID-19. Sequencing was performed with immunoSEQ multiplex PCR; in TCRdb, only in-frame clones are kept and a portion is missing. The table has over 250,000 clones, around 87% seen once. What was sequenced was peripheral blood. Receptors originate from a woman aged 40 to 50 who had recovered from COVID-19.

The V call is TRBV5-1, the J call TRBJ2-5; D may be TRBD1 (5 bases). V was clipped by 2 bases and J by 4 bases, with 9 bases between them. Germline lookup yields CDR1 SGHRS and CDR2 YFSETQ. This CDR3 comprises 13 residues. The CDR3 loop is CASSFSGRETQYF. The CDR3 DNA is TGCGCCAGCAGCTTTTCAGGGCGAGAGACCCAGTACTTC.

V usage is TRBV4-3 and J usage is TRBJ2-1; 9 nucleotides agree with TRBD2. Germline CDR1 and CDR2: LGHNA and YSLEER. With 4 bases clipped from V and 1 base from J, the junction kept 2 bases outside the gene matches. The CDR3 has 15 amino acids. DNA for the CDR3: TGCGCCAGCAGCCGGCTAGCGGGGTCCTACAATGAGCAGTTCTTC. It translates to CASSRLAGSYNEQFF.

V and J are TRBV3-1 (or the pseudogene TRBV3-2) and TRBJ2-2; possible D gene TRBD2, 5 bases. CDR3 length equals 15 residues. V lost 1 base and J 3 bases, leaving 9 bases between the germline ends. Germline loops: CDR1 LGHDT, CDR2 YNNKEL (reference sequence). The DNA of the CDR3 is TGTGCCAGCAGCCAAGCGGCGGGTCACACCGGGGAGCTGTTTTTT. It codes for CASSQAAGHTGELFF.

The chain employs TRBV29-1 and TRBJ2-5, with D possibly matching TRBD2 (7 bases). The CDR3 spans 13 residues. Trimming stripped 6 bases from V and 5 bases from J, with 16 bases between. The germline CDR1 and CDR2 sequences are SQVTM and ANQGSEA. CDR3 loop: CSVFRGAGETQYF. For the CDR3, the DNA is TGCAGCGTCTTCCGGGGGGCAGGGGAGACCCAGTACTTC. The full variable domain, in which reference TRBV29-1 and TRBJ2-5 provide the parts outside the CDR3, is SAVISQKPSRDICQRGTSLTIQCQVDSQVTMMFWYRQQPGQSLTLIATANQGSEATYESGFVIDKFPISRPNLTFSTLTVSNMSPEDSSIYLCSVFRGAGETQYFGPGTRLLVL.

The V gene is TRBV5-1, the J gene TRBJ2-3; D perhaps matches TRBD1 (5 bases). V dropped 1 base and J dropped 0 bases, with 12 bases sitting between them. The germline gives CDR1 SGHRS, CDR2 YFSETQ. The CDR3 sequence is 16 residues long. The CDR3: CASSLRQSSSTDTQYF. The DNA for the CDR3 is TGCGCCAGCAGCTTGAGACAGAGTTCTAGCACAGATACGCAGTATTTT.

The V and J genes are TRBV19 and TRBJ1-5; maybe TRBD1 (5 bases). V lost 6 bases to trimming and J lost 1 base, with 19 bases between them. CDR1 is LNHDA and CDR2 is SQIVND in the germline V gene (reference sequence). The CDR3 is 17 amino acids. Here the CDR3 reads CASRQRTLSWSNQPQHF. CDR3 sequence (DNA): TGTGCCAGTAGACAAAGGACACTCTCATGGAGCAATCAGCCCCAGCATTTT.

The V and J genes are TRBV2 and TRBJ2-5, with D perhaps matching TRBD2 (6 bases). The CDR3 has 14 residues. Trimming shortened V by 5 bases and J by 5 bases, and 15 bases separated the two germline ends. Germline V CDR1 and CDR2: SNHLY, FYNNEI. The CDR3, as DNA: TGTGCCAGCAGTCTAGGAGGGCTTGGGGAGACCCAGTACTTC. Its protein product is CASSLGGLGETQYF.

This chain uses TRBV11-2 with TRBJ1-6, with 8 bases fitting TRBD1. V shed 0 bases, J shed 8 bases, and the junction held 12 bases outside the gene matches. Per the germline V gene, CDR1 is SGHAT and CDR2 is FQNNGV. The CDR3 is 18 amino acids. CDR3 protein: CASSLDWTGSGRDSPLHF. DNA for the CDR3: TGTGCCAGCAGCTTAGATTGGACAGGGAGTGGTCGCGATTCACCCCTCCACTTT.

The chain's CDR3 is CAWSFATQGGQFF. The CDR3 bases are TGTGCCTGGAGTTTTGCGACCCAGGGCGGGCAGTTCTTC. The chain combines TRBV30 with TRBJ2-1; a weak D match, TRBD1 (5 bases). The CDR3 runs 13 residues. Germline assignment: CDR1 GTSNPN and CDR2 SVGIG (reference sequence). V was trimmed by 2 bases and J by 12 bases, leaving 17 bases between them.

V gene TRBV7-9 combines with J gene TRBJ2-1; 7 positions match TRBD2. CDR1 and CDR2 (germline): SEHNR, FQNEAQ (reference sequence). Unmatched junction bases numbered 4, after V lost 7 bases and J lost 4 bases. This CDR3 contains 13 residues. CDR3 in DNA: TGTGCCAGCAAGGCTAGCGGATACAATGAGCAGTTCTTC. Its translation: CASKASGYNEQFF.